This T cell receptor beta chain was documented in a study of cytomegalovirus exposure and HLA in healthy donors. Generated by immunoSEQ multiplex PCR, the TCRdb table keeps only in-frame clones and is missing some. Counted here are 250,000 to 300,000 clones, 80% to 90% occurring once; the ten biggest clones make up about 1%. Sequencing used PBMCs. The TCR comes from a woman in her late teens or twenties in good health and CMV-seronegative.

In nucleotides, the CDR3 is TGTGCCATCAGGCCAACCTTTGGAATGCGGACTGAAGCTTTCTTT. It encodes CAIRPTFGMRTEAFF. This chain connects TRBV10-3 to TRBJ1-1; D not certain. The V end lost 6 bases, the J end lost 5 bases, and 19 bases lay between the germline ends. Germline assignment: CDR1 ENHRY and CDR2 SYGVKD. This CDR3 region has 15 residues.